These 29 T cell receptor beta chains originate from one sample sequenced in a study of blood T cells in healthy people across ages. The second PCR ran 7 to 11 cycles with a sample-barcoded 5' primer and J-beta primers. TCRdb used MiXCR to reprocess the 5' RACE reads, holding one entry per CDR3 protein. The repertoire holds 650,000 to 950,000 distinct CDR3 sequences, with under 55% as singletons. Sequencing used blood. The source of these receptors is a man between 60 and 70 years old in good health.

This clonotype has only a few counts. V is TRBV20-1 and J is TRBJ2-5; possibly TRBD1 for D (6 bases). Trimming pared 0 bases from V and 9 bases from J, leaving 14 bases between. The CDR3 has 13 residues. The V gene's germline CDR1 is DFQATT and CDR2 SNEGSKA (reference sequence). The CDR3 spells CSARDRPGGSQYF. The CDR3 DNA sequence: TGCAGTGCTAGAGATCGTCCTGGGGGCTCCCAGTACTTC.

This clonotype was counted a few times. This chain uses TRBV7-2 with TRBJ2-7; tentative D call: TRBD2 (5 bases). Germline V gene lookup returns CDR1 SGHTA and CDR2 FQGNSA. The CDR3 extends over 11 amino acids. V was trimmed by 3 bases and J by 11 bases, leaving 11 bases between them. CDR3 in amino acids: CASSFGEAEYF. The CDR3 nucleotides read TGTGCCAGCAGCTTTGGGGAAGCGGAGTACTTC.

This chain uses TRBV7-2 with TRBJ2-3; 8 bases match TRBD2. The length of the CDR3 is 15 residues. V gave up 5 bases and J gave up 4 bases; unmatched junction bases: 8. CDR1 SGHTA and CDR2 FQGNSA come from the germline V gene. CDR3 sequence (DNA): TGTGCCAGCAGCACCGGGACTAGTGGCGCAGATACGCAGTATTTT. This codes for CASSTGTSGADTQYF.

This clonotype was recorded a few times. The rearrangement links TRBV3-1 to TRBJ2-2; tentative D call: TRBD1 (7 bases). With 4 bases removed from V and 4 bases from J, the gap between germline ends came to 10 bases. The CDR3 consists of 14 residues. Germline CDR1 is LGHDT and CDR2 is YNNKEL (reference sequence). This CDR3 reads CASSRQGGTGELFF. The CDR3 nucleotides read TGTGCCAGCAGCCGACAGGGAGGCACCGGGGAGCTGTTTTTT.

V and J are TRBV29-1 and TRBJ2-5; tentatively, D is TRBD2 (5 bases). Germline assignment: CDR1 SQVTM and CDR2 ANQGSEA. Trimming pared 2 bases from V and 1 base from J, leaving 23 bases between. CDR3 length equals 18 residues. The CDR3 loop is CSVEYMSSSTPLQETQYF. The CDR3 nucleotides read TGCAGCGTTGAATATATGTCTAGCTCAACCCCTCTCCAAGAGACCCAGTACTTC.

V gene TRBV5-1 combines with J gene TRBJ2-1; TRBD2 matches 8 bases. The CDR3 covers 12 residues. Per the germline V gene, CDR1 is SGHRS and CDR2 is YFSETQ. Trimming removed 6 bases from V and 10 bases from J; junction bases left unmatched: 6. For the CDR3, the DNA is TGCGCCAGCACCAGCCGGGGGGGGGAGCAGTTCTTC. This gives the protein CASTSRGGEQFF.

The chain couples TRBV5-1 to TRBJ2-5; 15 positions match TRBD2. Germline lookup yields CDR1 SGHRS and CDR2 YFSETQ. The CDR3 is made up of 19 amino acids. Trimming at V came to 0 bases and at J to 5 bases, leaving 11 bases not matched to a gene. CDR3 region: CASSLVAGTSGGILETQYF. The CDR3, as DNA: TGCGCCAGCAGCTTGGTGGCCGGGACTAGCGGGGGGATTTTGGAGACCCAGTACTTC.

As for this clonotype: Sequence at one end of the junction differs from germline and may be a read error. The gene calls are TRBV7-6 and TRBJ1-1; D remains ambiguous. Germline assignment: CDR1 SGHVS and CDR2 FNYEAQ. The CDR3 runs to 15 residues. DNA of the CDR3: TGTGCCTGCAGCTTAGTTTCGGGTTTTGACACTGAAGCTTTCTTT. The encoded protein is CACSLVSGFDTEAFF.

With regard to this clonotype: This may be a read error, as it is one base from a much larger clone. The chain carries TRBV20-1 and TRBJ1-1; possibly TRBD1 for D (6 bases). Germline lookup yields CDR1 DFQATT and CDR2 SNEGSKA (reference sequence). This CDR3 is 14 amino acids long. The germline V and J ends were trimmed by 3 bases and 9 bases, with 20 bases remaining between them. The CDR3 DNA reads TGCAGTGCTAGTGGTGGGACAAGACGGACCAAAGCTTTCTTT. Translated, it gives CSASGGTRRTKAFF.

The chain recombines TRBV20-1 with TRBJ1-1; D is perhaps TRBD1 (5 bases). CDR1 is DFQATT and CDR2 is SNEGSKA in the germline V gene (reference sequence). There are 10 residues in the CDR3. V shed 4 bases and J shed 6 bases, with 6 bases lying between them. This chain's CDR3 is CSAKQAEAFF. The CDR3 DNA is TGCAGTGCTAAACAGGCTGAAGCTTTCTTT.

This clonotype was counted a few times. The genes are TRBV28 and TRBJ2-3; 10 bases fit TRBD1. V shed 8 bases and J 3 bases; nucleotides not matched to a gene: 11. The CDR3 is 16 amino acids. Germline CDR1 is MDHEN and CDR2 is SYDVKM. The CDR3 DNA follows: TGTGCCAGCGGATCCCTGGGGGGACAGGGGACAGATACGCAGTATTTT. It translates to CASGSLGGQGTDTQYF.

CDR3 DNA sequence: TGTGCCAGCAGGGGACAGGGGCCAGTCTCTGGGGCCAACGTCCTGACTTTC. It yields the protein CASRGQGPVSGANVLTF. V is TRBV6-1 and J is TRBJ2-6; 10 positions agree with TRBD1. Germline CDR1 is MNHNS and CDR2 is SASEGT. The length of the CDR3 is 17 residues. V shed 6 bases and J 0 bases; nucleotides not matched to a gene: 5.

The chain carries TRBV7-6 and TRBJ1-5; D call uncertain. CDR3 length equals 14 residues. Trimming cost V 0 bases and J 4 bases, with 7 bases left between them. CDR1 and CDR2 (germline): SGHVS, FNYEAQ. The CDR3 nucleotides are TGTGCCAGCAGCTTAGCCGGCATAAATCAGCCCCAGCATTTT. Its protein is CASSLAGINQPQHF. The full variable domain, with the rest looked up from reference TRBV7-6 and TRBJ1-5, is GAGVSQSPRYKVTKRGQDVALRCDPISGHVSLYWYRQALGQGPEFLTYFNYEAQQDKSGLPNDRFSAERPEGSISTLTIQRTEQRDSAMYRCASSLAGINQPQHFGDGTRLSIL.

This rearrangement joins TRBV30 to TRBJ1-1; D uncertain. V was cut by 5 bases and J by 2 bases, with 15 bases left in between. The CDR3 is 14 amino acids. Germline CDR1 and CDR2: GTSNPN and SVGIG (reference sequence). The CDR3 here is CAWVVPGINTEAFF. CDR3 DNA: TGTGCCTGGGTAGTGCCGGGAATTAACACTGAAGCTTTCTTT.

The chain has TRBV6-2 or TRBV6-3 and TRBJ2-1, with 9 nucleotides matching TRBD2. Germline trimming cut 2 bases from V and 0 bases from J; bases unmatched to any gene: 8. Germline V gene data show CDR1 as MNHEY and CDR2 as SVGEGT. The CDR3 sequence is 18 residues long. The CDR3 DNA sequence: TGTGCCAGCAGTTACGGGTGGCTAGCGGGGTTCTCCTACAATGAGCAGTTCTTC. As protein: CASSYGWLAGFSYNEQFF.

The chain couples TRBV4-1 to TRBJ2-7, with 8 bases aligning to TRBD1. The CDR3 extends over 16 amino acids. V was clipped by 1 base and J by 6 bases; unmatched bases: 11. The germline V gene encodes CDR1 MGHRA and CDR2 YSYEKL. In nucleotides, the CDR3 is TGCGCCAGCAGCCAAGCAGACAGGGGATTATTTCTCGAGCAGTACTTC. Amino acid sequence: CASSQADRGLFLEQYF.

The chain carries TRBV6-2 or TRBV6-3 and TRBJ2-7; weak D call: TRBD1 (7 bases). The CDR3 loop spans 14 amino acids. Germline values: CDR1 MNHEY, CDR2 SVGEGT. The V end lost 2 bases, the J end lost 3 bases, and 11 bases lay between the germline ends. The CDR3 nucleotides read TGTGCCAGCAGTTACGCAGGGGGGTACTACGAGCAGTACTTC. Residues: CASSYAGGYYEQYF.

This clonotype was seen more than once but under ten times. This chain links TRBV27 with TRBJ2-7, with D hard to call. The length of the CDR3 is 14 residues. The V gene's germline CDR1 is MNHEY and CDR2 SMNVEV (reference sequence). V lost 5 bases, J lost 7 bases, and 18 bases lay in between. The CDR3 DNA sequence: TGTGCCAGCAGTACCCCGGACGGCATAGGAGAGCAGTACTTC. Translated: CASSTPDGIGEQYF.

V and J are TRBV27 and TRBJ2-5; tentative D call: TRBD2 (5 bases). The germline V and J ends were trimmed by 6 bases and 11 bases, with 28 bases remaining between them. Germline values: CDR1 MNHEY, CDR2 SMNVEV (reference sequence). The CDR3 contains 16 residues. The CDR3 DNA is TGTGCCAGCAGACTCAGCTACCGGGATTCTTACTATTCGCAGTACTTC. Its protein product is CASRLSYRDSYYSQYF.

This clonotype came up a few times. The V and J genes are TRBV4-3 and TRBJ2-1; unclear D gene. CDR1 LGHNA and CDR2 YSLEER come from the germline V gene. The V gene lost 1 base and the J gene lost 4 bases, with 8 bases spanning the gap. The CDR3 is 14 amino acids. CDR3 residues: CASSQGSTYNEQFF. Here the CDR3 DNA reads TGCGCCAGCAGCCAAGGTTCTACTTACAATGAGCAGTTCTTC.

The rearrangement uses TRBV4-3 and TRBJ2-1, with 8 bases lining up with TRBD2. The DNA end lines up better with TRBJ2-7; the J call may be wrong. The germline gives CDR1 LGHNA, CDR2 YSLEER. The CDR3 contains 16 residues. This CDR3 reads CASSQEWRGAYNEQYF. The DNA of the CDR3 is TGCGCCAGCAGCCAAGAATGGCGGGGGGCGTACAATGAGCAGTACTTC.

The chain couples TRBV3-1 to TRBJ2-7; D is ambiguous. CDR1 and CDR2 from the germline V gene are LGHDT and YNNKEL (reference sequence). The CDR3 extends over 14 amino acids. Deletions cut 5 bases from V and 6 bases from J, with 17 bases between. The CDR3 sequence is CASSLDIGPREQYF. As DNA, the CDR3 is TGTGCCAGCAGCTTAGACATTGGACCTCGCGAGCAGTACTTC.

The rearrangement links TRBV7-2 to TRBJ2-7, with D tentatively TRBD2 (5 bases). The DNA end is a closer match to TRBJ2-5, so the J assignment may be wrong. The CDR3 runs to 17 residues. Germline CDR1 and CDR2: SGHTA and FQGNSA. This chain's CDR3 is CASRGGSGRVRGETQYF. Here the CDR3 DNA reads TGTGCCAGCAGAGGAGGATCAGGCCGAGTGCGTGGAGAGACCCAGTACTTC.

V is TRBV7-6 and J is TRBJ1-3, with 7 nucleotides matching TRBD1. The V segment lost 5 bases and the J segment 0 bases; nucleotides outside the gene matches: 4. The CDR3 is made up of 15 amino acids. Germline lookup yields CDR1 SGHVS and CDR2 FNYEAQ. The CDR3 bases are TGTGCCAGCAGCCGACAGGGTTACTCTGGAAACACCATATATTTT. Protein sequence: CASSRQGYSGNTIYF.

The J gene is TRBJ1-6, the V gene TRBV6-1; 9 bases are shared with TRBD1. The CDR3 contains 16 residues. V was pared by 3 bases and J by 10 bases, with 10 bases of the junction left unmatched. Germline assignment: CDR1 MNHNS and CDR2 SASEGT. The CDR3 nucleotides read TGTGCCAGCAGTGATTCCAGACAGGGGGGAGGATCACCCCTCCACTTT. Translating gives CASSDSRQGGGSPLHF.

Only a few counts were recorded for this clonotype. Written as DNA, the CDR3 is TGTGCCAGCAGCGAGGACCTGAACACTGAAGCTTTCTTT. Encoded protein: CASSEDLNTEAFF. The V call is TRBV7-9, the J call TRBJ1-1, with unresolved D. Trimming cost V 5 bases and J 0 bases, with 7 bases left between them. The germline V gene encodes CDR1 SEHNR and CDR2 FQNEAQ (reference sequence). This CDR3 has 13 residues.

The chain couples TRBV7-8 to TRBJ2-4; D gene ambiguous. Germline V lookup: CDR1 SGHVS, CDR2 FQNEAQ. The CDR3 is made up of 15 amino acids. The V gene lost 1 base and the J gene lost 7 bases, with 14 bases spanning the gap. The CDR3 reads CASSLDADNGNIQYF. The CDR3 coding sequence is TGTGCCAGCAGCTTAGATGCAGATAATGGGAACATTCAGTACTTC. Full variable domain (outside the CDR3, taken from reference TRBV7-8 and TRBJ2-4): GAGVSQSPRYKVAKRGQDVALRCDPISGHVSLFWYQQALGQGPEFLTYFQNEAQLDKSGLPSDRFFAERPEGSVSTLKIQRTQQEDSAVYLCASSLDADNGNIQYFGAGTRLSVL.

This clonotype has ten or more counts. The chain employs TRBV29-1 and TRBJ2-5; TRBD1 agrees at 8 bases. CDR1 is SQVTM and CDR2 is ANQGSEA in the germline V gene. The V and J ends lost 3 bases and 1 base, in that order; junction bases with no gene match: 10. CDR3 length: 16 amino acids. CDR3 region: CSVDSRGQASQETQYF. In DNA, the CDR3 is TGCAGCGTTGACTCCAGGGGGCAGGCAAGCCAAGAGACCCAGTACTTC. Combining the CDR3 with reference TRBV29-1 and TRBJ2-5 gives the whole variable domain SAVISQKPSRDICQRGTSLTIQCQVDSQVTMMFWYRQQPGQSLTLIATANQGSEATYESGFVIDKFPISRPNLTFSTLTVSNMSPEDSSIYLCSVDSRGQASQETQYFGPGTRLLVL.

The J gene is TRBJ1-1, the V gene TRBV7-8, with D hard to call. Between the trimmed V and J ends, which lost 4 bases and 1 base, there was a span of 10 bases. The CDR3 has 14 residues. Germline values: CDR1 SGHVS, CDR2 FQNEAQ. The CDR3 spells CASSSGLPNTEAFF. In DNA, the CDR3 is TGTGCCAGCAGCTCCGGACTTCCGAACACTGAAGCTTTCTTT.